Following are 8 T cell receptor beta chains from one sample sequenced in a study of T cells in Graves' hyperthyroidism and ophthalmopathy. Amplified TCR beta CDR3 regions came from RNA transcripts. Researchers ran a first-round RT-PCR on the TCR CDR3 using the HTBI primer set. A single record per CDR3 protein comes from TCRdb applying MiXCR to the multiplex PCR reads. This table has about 580,000 distinct CDR3 sequences, approximately 15% appearing once. Sequencing was done on a sample of blood. Receptors originate from a woman in her twenties or thirties with Graves' hyperthyroidism that later progressed to Graves' ophthalmopathy.

The chain is built from TRBV6-5 and TRBJ1-2; no clear D. The CDR3 loop spans 14 amino acids. CDR1 is MNHEY and CDR2 is SVGAGI in the germline V gene. V lost 0 bases to trimming and J lost 3 bases, with 8 bases between them. CDR3 residues: CASSYSDADYGYTF. CDR3 bases: TGTGCCAGCAGTTACTCGGACGCCGACTATGGCTACACCTTC.

This clonotype has ten or more counts. The rearrangement uses TRBV6-1 and TRBJ2-5; TRBD2 aligns across 15 bases. CDR3 length: 21 amino acids. CDR1 and CDR2 (germline): MNHNS, SASEGT. V gave up 1 base and J gave up 3 bases; unmatched junction bases: 15. This CDR3 reads CASSEVLIGTSGRPSKETQYF. The CDR3 nucleotides read TGTGCCAGCAGTGAAGTATTGATCGGGACTAGCGGGAGGCCCTCGAAAGAGACCCAGTACTTC.

This clonotype was recorded at least ten times. The rearrangement uses TRBV20-1 and TRBJ2-7, with 7 bases identical to TRBD2. This CDR3 has 13 residues. V shed 3 bases and J 6 bases; nucleotides not matched to a gene: 8. Germline loops: CDR1 DFQATT, CDR2 SNEGSKA (reference sequence). The CDR3 sequence is CSASLGLVGEQYF. The CDR3, as DNA: TGCAGTGCTAGCCTCGGACTAGTTGGCGAGCAGTACTTC.

V is TRBV6-2 or TRBV6-3 and J is TRBJ1-6; D gene uncertain. CDR1 and CDR2 (germline): MNHEY, SVGEGT. V was trimmed by 2 bases and J by 7 bases, leaving 6 bases between them. The CDR3 consists of 13 residues. The chain's CDR3 is CASSYNMNSPLHF. The DNA for the CDR3 is TGTGCCAGCAGTTACAATATGAATTCACCCCTCCACTTT.

The chain has TRBV5-4 and TRBJ2-3, with 9 bases lining up with TRBD2. Trimming took 2 bases from V and 2 from J; bases not matched to a gene: 6. The CDR3 length is 16 residues. Germline V gene sequence: CDR1 SGHNT, CDR2 YYREEE (reference sequence). The CDR3 coding sequence is TGTGCCAGCAGCTTACAGACTAGCGGCTACACAGATACGCAGTATTTT. This codes for CASSLQTSGYTDTQYF.

Ten or more counts support this clonotype. The genes are TRBV27 and TRBJ1-6; TRBD1 matches at 7 bases. CDR3 length equals 15 residues. V trimming: 4 bases; J trimming: 8 bases; junction bases outside the gene matches: 8. Germline values: CDR1 MNHEY, CDR2 SMNVEV (reference sequence). The CDR3 DNA sequence: TGTGCCAGCAGTTCCCCTAGGGACAGTTATTCACCCCTCCACTTT. It codes for CASSSPRDSYSPLHF.

J is TRBJ2-1 and V is TRBV20-1; D perhaps matches TRBD2 (6 bases). CDR1 and CDR2 from the germline V gene are DFQATT and SNEGSKA (reference sequence). The CDR3 extends over 16 amino acids. V gave up 3 bases and J gave up 5 bases, with 20 bases separating them. CDR3 amino acids: CSASLSTRRVDNEQFF. DNA of the CDR3: TGCAGTGCTAGTCTTTCGACTAGACGGGTTGACAATGAGCAGTTCTTC.

The chain recombines TRBV19 with TRBJ1-5; D is ambiguous. V shed 6 bases and J shed 5 bases, with 11 bases lying between them. CDR1 LNHDA and CDR2 SQIVND come from the germline V gene (reference sequence). CDR3 length: 13 amino acids. For the CDR3, the DNA is TGTGCCAGTAGGGTTGGTCTCGATCAGCCCCAGCATTTT. It yields the protein CASRVGLDQPQHF. Filled out from reference TRBV19 and TRBJ1-5, the complete variable domain reads DGGITQSPKYLFRKEGQNVTLSCEQNLNHDAMYWYRQDPGQGLRLIYYSQIVNDFQKGDIAEGYSVSREKKESFPLTVTSAQKNPTAFYLCASRVGLDQPQHFGDGTRLSIL.